Listed below are T cell receptor beta chains from one sample, sequenced in a study of shared clonotypes between healthy human individuals. TCRdb's table, derived via immunoSEQ multiplex PCR, lists solely in-frame clones and lacks some. The table has millions of clones, more than 90% seen once. Sequenced input: naive CD4+ T cells sorted from blood. The receptor source for this set is a man younger than 30 in good health. Each CDR3 is given with its conserved first and last residue. Each record gives: J gene, V gene, D gene, clone size, CDR3 protein, CDR3 DNA. The D gene is left open where the match is weak. Not every row has a clone size; where given, it reads once, few, many or a size class.

TRBJ2-3	TRBV5-1	-	-	CASSLGVADTQYF	TGCGCCAGCAGCTTGGGGGTCGCAGATACGCAGTATTTT
TRBJ1-2	TRBV2	-	-	CASSERSADYGYTF	TGTGCCAGCAGTGAACGGTCCGCAGACTATGGCTACACCTTC
TRBJ1-1	TRBV5-5	-	once	CASSLTTAFEAFF	TGTGCCAGCAGCTTGACGACAGCCTTTGAAGCTTTCTTT
TRBJ2-2	TRBV10-1	-	-	CASSESRSTGELFF	TGCGCCAGCAGTGAGTCTCGTTCCACCGGGGAGCTGTTTTTT
TRBJ1-2	TRBV19	-	-	CASTLGQFNYGYTF	TGTGCCAGTACCCTGGGGCAATTTAACTATGGCTACACCTTC
TRBJ2-3	TRBV29-1	TRBD1	-	CSVAKQGVGDTQYF	TGCAGCGTTGCAAAGCAGGGGGTAGGAGATACGCAGTATTTT
TRBJ2-1	TRBV6-5	-	-	CASLDSTSNNEQFF	TGTGCCAGCCTGGACTCAACTTCAAACAATGAGCAGTTCTTC
TRBJ1-2	TRBV5-6	TRBD1	-	CASKTTGGLYGYTF	TGTGCCAGCAAAACAACAGGGGGCCTCTATGGCTACACCTTC
TRBJ2-7	TRBV10-3	-	-	CAISESRPGASYEQYF	TGTGCCATCAGTGAGTCGAGGCCGGGGGCATCCTACGAGCAGTACTTC
TRBJ1-3	TRBV28	TRBD1	-	CASSLQGVPAAVYF	TGTGCCAGCAGTTTGCAGGGGGTTCCCGCAGCAGTATATTTT
TRBJ2-7	TRBV28	-	-	CASIPRGLSSYEQYF	TGTGCCAGCATTCCACGTGGGCTGAGCTCCTACGAGCAGTACTTC
TRBJ1-1	TRBV5-1	-	once	CASSFAENTEAFF	TGCGCCAGCAGCTTCGCGGAGAACACTGAAGCTTTCTTT
TRBJ2-3	TRBV7-3	-	-	CASSPDGLSTDTQYF	TGTGCCAGCAGCCCAGACGGACTTAGCACAGATACGCAGTATTTT
TRBJ1-2	TRBV5-5	-	-	CASSLLPQANYGYTF	TGTGCCAGCAGCTTGCTGCCCCAGGCTAACTATGGCTACACCTTC
TRBJ1-1	TRBV5-4	-	-	CASSIPDGKAFF	TGTGCCAGCAGCATTCCGGACGGGAAAGCTTTCTTT
TRBJ2-2	TRBV7-2	-	-	CASSFASTGSYGELFF	TGTGCCAGCAGCTTCGCCTCCACAGGATCTTACGGGGAGCTGTTTTTT
TRBJ2-1	TRBV7-9	-	-	CASSLAGVLPGDEQFF	TGTGCCAGCAGCTTAGCGGGGGTCCTTCCGGGGGATGAGCAGTTCTTC
TRBJ1-4	TRBV7-4	TRBD1	-	CASSLHLTGLPTNEKLFF	TGTGCCAGCAGCTTACACTTGACAGGGCTTCCAACTAATGAAAAACTGTTTTTT
TRBJ2-1	TRBV20-1	TRBD2	-	CSAPGLSEEFF	TGCAGTGCCCCGGGACTATCGGAGGAGTTCTTC
TRBJ1-2	TRBV2	TRBD1	-	CASSEAQETGGHTF	TGTGCCAGCAGTGAAGCGCAGGAAACAGGGGGTCACACCTTC
TRBJ1-1	TRBV14	-	-	CASSQLEGWRGSLTEAFF	TGTGCCAGCAGCCAGCTAGAAGGATGGCGTGGGAGTCTTACTGAAGCTTTCTTT